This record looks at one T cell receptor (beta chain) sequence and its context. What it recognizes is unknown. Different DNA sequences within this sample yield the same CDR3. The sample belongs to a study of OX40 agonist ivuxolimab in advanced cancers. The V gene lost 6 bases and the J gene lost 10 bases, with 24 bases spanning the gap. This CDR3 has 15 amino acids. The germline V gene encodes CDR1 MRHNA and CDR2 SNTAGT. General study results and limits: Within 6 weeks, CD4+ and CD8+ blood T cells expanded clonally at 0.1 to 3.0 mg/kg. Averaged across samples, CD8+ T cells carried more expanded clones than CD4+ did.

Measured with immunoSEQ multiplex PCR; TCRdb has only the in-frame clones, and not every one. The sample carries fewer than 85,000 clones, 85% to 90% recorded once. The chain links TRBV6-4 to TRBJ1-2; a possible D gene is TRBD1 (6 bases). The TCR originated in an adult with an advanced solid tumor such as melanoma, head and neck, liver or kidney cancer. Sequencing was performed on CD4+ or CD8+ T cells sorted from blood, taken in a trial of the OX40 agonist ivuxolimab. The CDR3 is CASSEASGGSGPYTF. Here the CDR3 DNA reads TGTGCCAGCAGCGAAGCGAGCGGGGGCTCGGGCCCCTACACCTTC.